A single sample gave rise to the 17 T cell receptor beta chains below, sequenced in a study of blood T cell repertoires in COVID-19. TCRdb's table, derived via immunoSEQ multiplex PCR, lists solely in-frame clones and lacks some. This sample yields around 100,000 clones, of which roughly 79% are seen a single time; roughly an eighth belongs to the top ten. The sequencing input was peripheral blood. These receptors all come from a woman in her 70s with acute or convalescent COVID-19.

The chain carries TRBV4-3 and TRBJ2-3; TRBD1 matches at 10 bases. J lost 3 bases, V lost 4 bases, and 4 bases had no gene match. The CDR3 loop spans 15 amino acids. CDR1 and CDR2 (germline): LGHNA, YSLEER. CDR3 residues: CASSRTGQGTDTQYF. The CDR3 bases are TGCGCCAGCAGCCGCACGGGACAGGGGACAGATACGCAGTATTTT.

This chain uses TRBV28 with TRBJ1-1; tentatively, D is TRBD1 (5 bases). The CDR3 is made up of 14 amino acids. Germline V CDR1 and CDR2: MDHEN, SYDVKM. Trimming pared 6 bases from V and 2 bases from J, leaving 13 bases between. CDR3 region: CASRTQGRNTEAFF. Written as DNA, the CDR3 is TGTGCCAGCAGGACTCAGGGCAGAAACACTGAAGCTTTCTTT.

V usage is TRBV5-6 and J usage is TRBJ2-2, with a possible D match to TRBD2 (6 bases). The CDR3 totals 15 residues. The V gene lost 4 bases and the J gene lost 6 bases, with 16 bases spanning the gap. The germline gives CDR1 SGHDT, CDR2 YYEEEE. The CDR3 DNA is TGTGCCAGCAGCCTGGGAGTTACTAGCCCCGGGGAGCTGTTTTTT. Encoded protein: CASSLGVTSPGELFF. The complete variable domain, with remaining parts taken from reference TRBV5-6 and TRBJ2-2, reads DAGVTQSPTHLIKTRGQQVTLRCSPKSGHDTVSWYQQALGQGPQFIFQYYEEEERQRGNFPDRFSGHQFPNYSSELNVNALLLGDSALYLCASSLGVTSPGELFFGEGSRLTVL.

The chain uses TRBV11-2 and TRBJ2-5; 10 bases match TRBD2. With V trimmed by 5 bases and J by 5 bases, 5 bases remained unmatched. CDR3 length: 14 amino acids. Germline V CDR1 and CDR2: SGHAT, FQNNGV. The CDR3 spells CASSLQTSGETQYF. In DNA, the CDR3 is TGTGCCAGCAGCCTACAGACTAGCGGGGAGACCCAGTACTTC.

CDR3 DNA sequence: TGTGCCAGCAGCTCTAGCGGGAACCAAGAGACCCAGTACTTC. It specifies CASSSSGNQETQYF. The chain links TRBV11-3 to TRBJ2-5; 9 bases align to TRBD2. Germline V gene data show CDR1 as SGHNT and CDR2 as YENEEA. The CDR3 has 14 residues. J lost 0 bases, V lost 4 bases, and 0 bases had no gene match.

This chain uses TRBV10-1 with TRBJ1-2; a possible D gene is TRBD1 (6 bases). This CDR3 has 13 amino acids. Germline-derived CDR1 and CDR2 are WNHNN and SYGVQD (reference sequence). Trimming left V 6 bases short and J 4 bases short, with 12 bases between. The CDR3 reads CASSLGAGYGYTF. The DNA for the CDR3 is TGCGCCAGCAGCTTGGGGGCCGGCTATGGCTACACCTTC.

To note about this clone: A much larger clone sits a single nucleotide away, making a read error possible. The rearrangement links TRBV4-1 to TRBJ1-1; D possibly corresponds to TRBD1 (6 bases). The CDR3 is made up of 13 amino acids. From germline, CDR1 is MGHRA and CDR2 YSYEKL. V was shortened by 4 bases and J by 1 base, with 7 bases between the two germline ends. The CDR3 DNA follows: TGCGCCAGCAGCCCGACAGGGAACACTGAAGCTTTCTTT. It encodes CASSPTGNTEAFF.

The chain employs TRBV5-1 and TRBJ1-5; unclear D gene. The CDR3 is 15 residues long. V gave up 5 bases and J gave up 0 bases, with 12 bases separating them. CDR1 and CDR2 (germline): SGHRS, YFSETQ. CDR3 protein: CASRLDWYSNQPQHF. The CDR3 DNA reads as TGCGCCAGCAGACTGGACTGGTATAGCAATCAGCCCCAGCATTTT.

This chain links TRBV5-4 with TRBJ2-1, with 10 bases lining up with TRBD1. Unmatched junction bases numbered 5, after V lost 5 bases and J lost 3 bases. CDR1 and CDR2 from the germline V gene are SGHNT and YYREEE (reference sequence). The CDR3 has 15 residues. CDR3 in DNA: TGTGCCAGCAGTCCATGGGACAGGGGCTACAATGAGCAGTTCTTC. Residues: CASSPWDRGYNEQFF.

The count of this clone is one. The chain recombines TRBV28 with TRBJ1-3, with D perhaps TRBD1 (6 bases). V shed 3 bases and J shed 4 bases, with 10 bases lying between them. This CDR3 is 14 amino acids long. Germline V gene sequence: CDR1 MDHEN, CDR2 SYDVKM. DNA of the CDR3: TGTGCCAGCAGTTTCCACGGACAGGGAAACACCATATATTTT. This encodes CASSFHGQGNTIYF.

This clone came up a few times. The V and J genes are TRBV20-1 and TRBJ2-1, with unresolved D. The CDR3 has 10 amino acids. Germline loops: CDR1 DFQATT, CDR2 SNEGSKA (reference sequence). V lost 7 bases and J lost 8, with 9 bases in between. For the CDR3, the DNA is TGCAGTGTAGAGAGGTATGAGCAGTTCTTC. Encoded protein: CSVERYEQFF.

The gene calls are TRBV9 and TRBJ1-3; maybe TRBD1 (6 bases). Deletions cut 3 bases from V and 0 bases from J, with 10 bases between. The CDR3 covers 15 residues. Germline V gene sequence: CDR1 SGDLS, CDR2 YYNGEE. The DNA for the CDR3 is TGTGCCAGCAGCGGGACAGACCACTCTGGAAACACCATATATTTT. Translating gives CASSGTDHSGNTIYF.

The J gene is TRBJ1-4, the V gene TRBV9, with 8 bases identical to TRBD1. J lost 7 bases, V lost 0 bases, and 2 bases had no gene match. The CDR3 is made up of 14 amino acids. Germline V gives CDR1 SGDLS, CDR2 YYNGEE. As DNA, the CDR3 is TGTGCCAGCAGCGTAGCGGGACAGGCTGAAAAACTGTTTTTT. This sequence encodes CASSVAGQAEKLFF. The full variable domain, its missing parts supplied by reference TRBV9 and TRBJ1-4, is DSGVTQTPKHLITATGQRVTLRCSPRSGDLSVYWYQQSLDQGLQFLIQYYNGEERAKGNILERFSAQQFPDLHSELNLSSLELGDSALYFCASSVAGQAEKLFFGSGTQLSVL.

The CDR3 bases are TGTGCCAGCAGCTTGACCCTTGCGGGTGACTATGGCTACACCTTC. Translating it yields CASSLTLAGDYGYTF. The rearrangement joins TRBV5-6 to TRBJ1-2; D uncertain. Germline V gene data show CDR1 as SGHDT and CDR2 as YYEEEE. CDR3 length: 15 residues. V shed 1 base and J shed 3 bases, with 13 bases lying between them.

V gene TRBV6-2 or TRBV6-3 combines with J gene TRBJ2-7; the D gene is possibly TRBD2 (5 bases). The CDR3 has 13 amino acids. Germline V CDR1 and CDR2: MNHEY, SVGEGT. V lost 2 bases and J 4 bases, leaving 9 bases between the germline ends. The CDR3 is CASSYTGEYEQYV. CDR3 DNA sequence: TGTGCCAGCAGTTACACCGGGGAGTACGAGCAGTACGTC.

This clone was observed a few times. This chain connects TRBV7-2 to TRBJ2-3; 8 bases are shared with TRBD1. This CDR3 is 15 amino acids long. V was pared by 5 bases and J by 0 bases, with 4 bases of the junction left unmatched. Germline V gene sequence: CDR1 SGHTA, CDR2 FQGNSA. The CDR3 sequence is CASSGSGGSTDTQYF. The CDR3 DNA follows: TGTGCCAGCAGCGGTTCAGGGGGCAGCACAGATACGCAGTATTTT.

The gene calls are TRBV20-1 and TRBJ1-2; D possibly corresponds to TRBD1 (6 bases). CDR3 length: 11 residues. In germline, CDR1 is DFQATT, CDR2 SNEGSKA (reference sequence). Trimming left V 6 bases short and J 2 bases short, with 7 bases between. CDR3 nucleotides: TGCAGTGCGGACAGCAACTATGGCTACACCTTC. As protein: CSADSNYGYTF.